This T cell receptor (beta chain) was identified in a study of blood T cell repertoires in COVID-19. For the study at large: Sites in the United States, Italy and Spain provided acute and convalescent COVID-19 samples.

The CDR3 totals 18 residues. Germline lookup yields CDR1 SGDLS and CDR2 YYNGEE. The V and J ends lost 0 bases and 4 bases, in that order; junction bases with no gene match: 10. Sequencing used immunoSEQ multiplex PCR; TCRdb keeps in-frame clones, though not all of them. The table has approximately 670,000 clones, approximately 90% seen once. Sequencing was done on a sample of peripheral blood. The sequence derives from a woman in her late teens or twenties with acute or convalescent COVID-19. The chain couples TRBV9 to TRBJ2-2, with 9 bases lining up with TRBD2. The CDR3 loop reads CASSVGPRGGRGTGELFF. The CDR3 nucleotides read TGTGCCAGCAGCGTAGGACCGCGGGGGGGCCGTGGCACCGGGGAGCTGTTTTTT.